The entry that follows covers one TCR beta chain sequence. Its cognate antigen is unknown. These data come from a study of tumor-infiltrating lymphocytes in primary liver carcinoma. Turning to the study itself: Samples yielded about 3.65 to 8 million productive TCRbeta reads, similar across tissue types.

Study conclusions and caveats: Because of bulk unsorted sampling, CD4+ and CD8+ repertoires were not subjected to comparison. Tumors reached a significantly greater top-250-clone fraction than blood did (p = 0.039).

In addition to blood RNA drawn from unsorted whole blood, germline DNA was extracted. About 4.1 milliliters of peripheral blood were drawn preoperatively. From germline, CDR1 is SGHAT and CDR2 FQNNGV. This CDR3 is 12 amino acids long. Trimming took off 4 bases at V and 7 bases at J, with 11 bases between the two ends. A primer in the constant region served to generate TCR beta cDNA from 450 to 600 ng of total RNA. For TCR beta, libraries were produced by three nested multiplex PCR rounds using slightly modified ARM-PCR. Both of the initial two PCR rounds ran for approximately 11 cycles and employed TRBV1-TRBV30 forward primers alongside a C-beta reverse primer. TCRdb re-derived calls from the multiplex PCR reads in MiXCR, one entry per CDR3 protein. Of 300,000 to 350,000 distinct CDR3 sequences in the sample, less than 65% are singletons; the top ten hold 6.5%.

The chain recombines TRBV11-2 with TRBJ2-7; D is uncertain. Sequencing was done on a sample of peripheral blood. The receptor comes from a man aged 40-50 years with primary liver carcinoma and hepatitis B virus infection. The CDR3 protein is CASSSVKVEQYF. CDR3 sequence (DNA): TGTGCCAGCAGCTCAGTCAAAGTAGAGCAGTACTTC.